The present T cell receptor (beta chain) was sequenced within a study of Graves' ophthalmopathy and Graves' hyperthyroidism. People with hyperthyroidism were aged 18 to 65 and newly diagnosed, under 2 months' duration. Reliance was placed on clinical symptoms, serum thyroxine, TRAb, thyroid ultrasound and orbital computed tomography for diagnosis. Study results and limitations: Blood shared most expanded thyroid clonotypes above 0.001 frequency. Ophthalmopathy was separated from stable hyperthyroidism by a 13-signature model with 85% to 90% sensitivity and around 81% specificity.

V lost 0 bases, J lost 4 bases, and 14 bases lay in between. This CDR3 has 15 residues. Germline loops: CDR1 SGHRS, CDR2 YFSETQ. The authors amplified TCR beta CDR3 regions, and they did so from RNA transcripts for repertoire sequencing. After a first-round RT-PCR with HTBI primers, a second-round multiplex PCR was run. Each CDR3 protein gets one entry after TCRdb re-called the multiplex PCR reads with MiXCR. The repertoire holds about 1.1 million distinct CDR3 sequences, with about 36% as singletons. This clonotype was picked up a small number of times. As yet, its antigen is unknown. This sequence joins TRBV5-1 and TRBJ2-7; D is unresolved. Sequencing was performed on peripheral blood or thyroid tissue (not recorded which). This sequence originates from an adult man with Graves' hyperthyroidism. This chain's CDR3 is CASSLDGDRTYEQYF. The CDR3, as DNA: TGCGCCAGCAGCTTGGATGGAGACCGTACGTACGAGCAGTACTTC.